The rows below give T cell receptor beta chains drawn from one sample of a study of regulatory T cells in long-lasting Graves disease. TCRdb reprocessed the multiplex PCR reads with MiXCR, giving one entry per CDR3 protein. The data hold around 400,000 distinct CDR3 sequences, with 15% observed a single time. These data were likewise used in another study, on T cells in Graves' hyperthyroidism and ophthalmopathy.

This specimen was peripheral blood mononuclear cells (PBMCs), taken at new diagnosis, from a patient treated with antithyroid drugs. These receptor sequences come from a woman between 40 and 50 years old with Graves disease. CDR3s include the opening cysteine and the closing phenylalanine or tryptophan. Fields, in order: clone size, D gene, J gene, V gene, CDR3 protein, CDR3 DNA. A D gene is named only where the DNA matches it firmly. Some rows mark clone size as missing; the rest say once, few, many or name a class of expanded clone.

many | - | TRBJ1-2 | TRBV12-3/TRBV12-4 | CATAGGYTF | TGTGCCACAGCGGGTGGCTACACCTTC
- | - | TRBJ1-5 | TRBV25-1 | CASSESGQGRQPQHF | TGTGCCAGCAGTGAATCTGGGCAGGGCCGGCAGCCCCAGCATTTT
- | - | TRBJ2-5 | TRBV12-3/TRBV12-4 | CASSYLQGETQYF | TGTGCCAGCAGTTACTTGCAGGGAGAGACCCAGTACTTC
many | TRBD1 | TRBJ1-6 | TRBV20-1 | CSASGTASPLHF | TGCAGTGCTTCGGGGACAGCTTCACCCCTCCACTTT
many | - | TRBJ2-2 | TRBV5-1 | CASSPLGTHNTGELFF | TGCGCCAGCAGCCCGCTCGGGACTCACAACACCGGGGAGCTGTTTTTT
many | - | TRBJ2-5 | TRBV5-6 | CASSFLPLETQYF | TGTGCCAGCAGCTTTCTACCGCTCGAGACCCAGTACTTC
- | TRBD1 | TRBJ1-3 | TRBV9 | CASSVAGDRGNTIYF | TGTGCCAGCAGCGTAGCCGGGGACAGAGGAAACACCATATATTTT
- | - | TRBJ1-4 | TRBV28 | CASSLQGRSEKLFF | TGTGCCAGCAGTTTACAGGGGAGGTCGGAAAAACTGTTTTTT
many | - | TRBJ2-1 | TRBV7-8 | CASSSGWLTGLNEQFF | TGTGCCAGCAGCTCCGGTTGGCTCACCGGCCTTAATGAGCAGTTCTTC
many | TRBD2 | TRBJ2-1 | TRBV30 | CAWSPGTSGRTPYNEQFF | TGTGCCTGGAGTCCGGGGACTAGCGGGAGAACCCCCTACAATGAGCAGTTCTTC
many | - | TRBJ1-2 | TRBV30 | CAWSERGGFYGYTF | TGTGCCTGGAGTGAGAGGGGAGGATTTTATGGCTACACCTTC
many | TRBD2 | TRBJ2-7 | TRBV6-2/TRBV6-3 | CASRSTSGSTSYEQYF | TGTGCCAGCAGATCCACTAGCGGGAGTACCTCCTACGAGCAGTACTTC
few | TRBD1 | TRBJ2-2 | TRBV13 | CASSLFRTGISNTGELFF | TGTGCCAGCAGCTTATTCCGGACAGGGATCTCGAACACCGGGGAGCTGTTTTTT
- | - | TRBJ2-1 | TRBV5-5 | CASSLGSSGQAETQFF | TGCGCCAGCAGCTTGGGATCCAGCGGGCAGGCGGAGACCCAGTTCTTC
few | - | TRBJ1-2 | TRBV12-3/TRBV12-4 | CATRSGLGYTF | TGTGCCACCCGATCAGGGCTCGGCTACACCTTC
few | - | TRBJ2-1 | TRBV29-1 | CSVDPDRYNEQFF | TGCAGCGTTGACCCGGATCGCTACAATGAGCAGTTCTTC
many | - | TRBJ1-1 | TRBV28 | CASSARDTEAFF | TGTGCCAGCAGTGCCCGGGACACTGAAGCTTTCTTT
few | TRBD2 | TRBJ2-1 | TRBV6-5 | CASSYLPAGVLNEQFF | TGTGCCAGCAGTTACTTGCCAGCGGGAGTTTTAAATGAGCAGTTCTTC
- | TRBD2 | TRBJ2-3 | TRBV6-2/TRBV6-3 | CASSWGLADTDTQYF | TGTGCCAGCAGTTGGGGACTAGCGGACACAGATACGCAGTATTTT
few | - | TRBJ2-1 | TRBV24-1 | CATRDSDSYNEQFF | TGTGCCACCAGAGACTCTGACTCCTACAATGAGCAGTTCTTC
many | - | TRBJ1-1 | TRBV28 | CASSSPGGDGEAFF | TGTGCCAGCAGTTCCCCCGGGGGGGATGGTGAAGCTTTCTTT
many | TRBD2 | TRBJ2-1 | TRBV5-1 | CASSPGLAGRNYNEQFF | TGCGCCAGCAGCCCCGGACTAGCGGGCCGAAACTACAATGAGCAGTTCTTC
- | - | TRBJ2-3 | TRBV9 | CASSASRGRDTQYF | TGTGCCAGCAGCGCCTCGAGAGGGAGGGATACGCAGTATTTT
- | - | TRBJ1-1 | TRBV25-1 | CASSEYGRGSDTEAFF | TGTGCCAGCAGTGAATATGGTCGAGGGTCGGACACTGAAGCTTTCTTT
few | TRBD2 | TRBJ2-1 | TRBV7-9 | CASSFSGSGDEQFF | TGTGCCAGCAGCTTTAGCGGGAGTGGGGATGAGCAGTTCTTC
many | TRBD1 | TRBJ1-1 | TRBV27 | CASSLQTGENTEAFF | TGTGCCAGCAGTCTTCAGACAGGGGAGAACACTGAAGCTTTCTTT
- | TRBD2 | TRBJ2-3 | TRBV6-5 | CASSYRLAGTDTQYF | TGTGCCAGCAGTTACCGGCTAGCGGGCACAGATACGCAGTATTTT
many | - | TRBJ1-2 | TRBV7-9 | CASSTQGWFYGYTF | TGTGCCAGCAGCACCCAGGGATGGTTCTATGGCTACACCTTC
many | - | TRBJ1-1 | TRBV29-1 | CSVEQGFFLGTEAFF | TGCAGCGTTGAACAGGGATTTTTTCTGGGCACTGAAGCTTTCTTT
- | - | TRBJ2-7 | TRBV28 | CASSPGPGEQYF | TGTGCCAGCAGCCCGGGACCCGGCGAGCAGTACTTC
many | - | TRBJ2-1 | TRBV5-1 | CASSPTRYNEQFF | TGCGCCAGCAGCCCGACTAGGTACAATGAGCAGTTCTTC
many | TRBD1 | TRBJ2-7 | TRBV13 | CASSSWTGLKEQYF | TGTGCCAGCAGCTCTTGGACAGGGCTGAAAGAGCAGTACTTC
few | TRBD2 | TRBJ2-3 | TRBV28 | CASSFPWTSGHDTQYF | TGTGCCAGCAGTTTCCCCTGGACTAGCGGGCACGATACGCAGTATTTT
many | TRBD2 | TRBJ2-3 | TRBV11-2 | CASSLAPGLDSADTQYF | TGTGCCAGCAGCTTAGCTCCCGGACTAGATTCTGCAGATACGCAGTATTTT
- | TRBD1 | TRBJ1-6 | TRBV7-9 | CASSSGQGARNSPLHF | TGTGCCAGCAGCTCTGGACAGGGGGCGCGGAATTCACCCCTCCACTTT
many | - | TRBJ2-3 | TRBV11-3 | CASSSRSVDTQYF | TGTGCCAGCAGCTCCCGGTCGGTTGATACGCAGTATTTT
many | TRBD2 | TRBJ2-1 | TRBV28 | CASSPGLAGGRDNEQFF | TGTGCCAGCAGTCCCGGACTAGCGGGAGGGCGGGACAATGAGCAGTTCTTC
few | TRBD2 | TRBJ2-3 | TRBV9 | CASSSRDSGGPDTQYF | TGTGCCAGCAGCTCCCGCGATAGCGGGGGCCCAGATACGCAGTATTTT
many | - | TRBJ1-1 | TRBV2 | CASSRTVMNTEAFF | TGTGCCAGCAGCCGGACAGTAATGAACACTGAAGCTTTCTTT
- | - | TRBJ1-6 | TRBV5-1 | CASSLGTDNSPLHF | TGCGCCAGCAGCTTGGGGACAGATAATTCACCCCTCCACTTT
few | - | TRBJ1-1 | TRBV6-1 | CAGKKAGVTEAFF | TGTGCCGGTAAGAAGGCAGGGGTCACTGAAGCTTTCTTT
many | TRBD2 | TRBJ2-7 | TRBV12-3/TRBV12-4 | CASAPTTSGSTKQYF | TGTGCCAGCGCCCCTACGACTAGCGGCTCTACGAAGCAGTACTTC
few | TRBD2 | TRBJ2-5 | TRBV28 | CTSSQYTSGGPQETQYF | TGTACCAGCAGTCAATATACTAGCGGAGGTCCTCAAGAGACCCAGTACTTC
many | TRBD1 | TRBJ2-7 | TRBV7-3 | CASSSQGQGYEQYF | TGTGCCAGCAGCTCTCAGGGACAGGGCTACGAGCAGTACTTC
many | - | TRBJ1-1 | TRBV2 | CASSGRAGNVNTEAFF | TGTGCCAGCAGTGGCAGGGCAGGGAATGTGAACACTGAAGCTTTCTTT
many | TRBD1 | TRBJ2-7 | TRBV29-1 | CSVVTGEVYEQYF | TGCAGCGTTGTGACAGGGGAAGTCTACGAGCAGTACTTC
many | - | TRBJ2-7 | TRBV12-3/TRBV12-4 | CASSRASGYEQYF | TGTGCCAGCAGTCGGGCGTCTGGGTACGAGCAGTACTTC
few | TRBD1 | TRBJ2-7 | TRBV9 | CASSTTGTGGYEQYF | TGTGCCAGCAGCACCACCGGGACAGGGGGGTACGAGCAGTACTTC
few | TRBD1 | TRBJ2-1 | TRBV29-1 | CSVADGTVEQFF | TGCAGCGTTGCAGACGGGACAGTTGAGCAGTTCTTC
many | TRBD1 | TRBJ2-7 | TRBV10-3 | CAISAGTGGYSAREQYF | TGTGCCATCAGTGCCGGGACAGGGGGCTACTCCGCCCGCGAGCAGTACTTC
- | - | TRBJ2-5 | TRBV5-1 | CASSPDTQKAQETQYF | TGCGCCAGCAGCCCGGACACCCAAAAAGCCCAGGAGACCCAGTACTTC
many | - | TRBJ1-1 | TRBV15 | CATSRGRTAKNTEAFF | TGTGCCACCAGCAGAGGTCGGACAGCTAAAAACACTGAAGCTTTCTTT
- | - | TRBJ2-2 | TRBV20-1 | CSARKGPNTGELFF | TGCAGTGCTAGGAAGGGGCCGAACACCGGGGAGCTGTTTTTT